These T cell receptor beta chains were read from a single sample in a study of shared clonotypes between healthy human individuals. The repertoire was sequenced with immunoSEQ multiplex PCR; TCRdb's copy has only in-frame clones and lacks some. The data show around 2,000,000 clones, about 95% seen once. Sequences were obtained from naive CD8+ T cells sorted from blood. The origin of the receptors is a man aged 18-30 years in good health. Each CDR3 is given without its conserved first and last residue.

v_call	j_call	cdr3_aa
TRBV9	TRBJ1-1	ASSERGDIENTEAF
TRBV27	TRBJ1-2	ASSSGGRYT
TRBV25-1	TRBJ2-7	ASSERQGFYEQY
TRBV4-2	TRBJ1-2	ASSQMTAYGYT
TRBV27	TRBJ2-1	ASSLSQGIAGTANEQF
TRBV7-2	TRBJ2-1	ASSLVPGPSYNEQF
TRBV19	TRBJ2-7	ASSQKTSGTYEQY
TRBV5-1	TRBJ2-1	ASSFNDQNEQF
TRBV11-2	TRBJ2-7	ASSFGVGYYEQY
TRBV28	TRBJ2-7	ASSFEQGGGLSYEQY
TRBV19	TRBJ2-2	ASSTPPDVWGTGELF
TRBV5-4	TRBJ1-4	ASSFQGTDEKLF
TRBV28	TRBJ2-1	ASSLRGPGNEQF
TRBV6-5	TRBJ2-1	ASSLPELEQF
TRBV27	TRBJ2-7	ASSLGVSIYEQY
TRBV25-1	TRBJ2-1	ASSGYPQEANEQF
TRBV19	TRBJ2-7	ASNTRDRGHEQY
TRBV7-3	TRBJ2-1	ASSLTEDNEQF
TRBV27	TRBJ2-6	ASSFRVPGANVLT
TRBV7-7	TRBJ2-2	ASSAGTGITGELF
TRBV5-4	TRBJ2-7	ASSLFAGGTYEQY
TRBV2	TRBJ2-1	ASSGELASYNEQF
TRBV25-1	TRBJ2-5	ASFGDSQETQY
TRBV5-6	TRBJ2-7	ASSFYSYEQY
TRBV14	TRBJ2-1	ASGSGNYNEQF
TRBV4-1	TRBJ2-1	ASRQGADNEQF
TRBV7-6	TRBJ2-6	ASGVSGANVLT
TRBV7-9	TRBJ1-1	ASRPGLGDTEAF
TRBV5-1	TRBJ2-2	ASRGENTGELF
TRBV10-2	TRBJ2-5	ASSESPGRQETQY
TRBV29-1	TRBJ2-5	SVVVDRGQETQY
TRBV7-9	TRBJ2-5	ASSGPDRGRETQY
TRBV4-1	TRBJ2-3	ASSPTSGTDTQY
TRBV6-5	TRBJ2-1	ASSSRQYSSYNEQF
TRBV28	TRBJ2-2	ASTNLGDRATNTGELF
TRBV27	TRBJ2-2	ASSLSLAGELF
TRBV13	TRBJ2-7	ASSSLDPGQISYEQY
TRBV9	TRBJ2-5	ASSPSTVLAGAETQY
TRBV7-2	TRBJ2-1	ATSGKPSYNEQF
TRBV9	TRBJ2-3	ASSRQGSPPQY
TRBV7-6	TRBJ2-7	ASSLESGSTYEQY